This T cell receptor beta chain originates from a study of T cells in women clearing cervical HPV infection. Profiling relied on immunoSEQ multiplex PCR, and the TCRdb table lists in-frame clones only, not all of them. The sample totals tens of thousands of clones. Study-wide results and limits: CIN3+ cases had significantly higher TCR richness than controls; evenness did not differ.

Regarding this clone: Its target is unknown.

The clonotype originates from a woman aged 18 to 75 with a cervical HPV16 infection that either progressed to CIN3+ or cleared (not recorded which). Source material: blood buffy coat.

Incomplete CDR3 DNA: TGTGCCAGCAGCTTAAAACGGGGTGACTTTTGGACG. It encodes CASSLKRGDFWT. In full, the CDR3 is CASSLKRGDFWTQYF. This sequence joins TRBV11-1 and TRBJ2-3, with D possibly matching TRBD2 (5 bases). The observed sequence ends 3 residues before the CDR3 terminus, with the missing tail filled in from the germline J gene. CDR1 is SGHAT, CDR2 FQDESV, per germline (reference sequence). The CDR3 totals 15 residues.